A single T cell receptor (beta chain) is shown here with its context. Antigen unknown. The data derive from a study of OX40 agonist ivuxolimab in advanced cancers. Whole-study context: Melanoma, hepatocellular carcinoma, head and neck or renal cell cancer occurred in dose-escalation patients. Prior therapy, whether anti-PD-1, anti-PD-L1 or anti-CTLA-4, was allowed, and under 50% had some.

Study-wide results and limits: On average, CD8+ T cells showed a greater number of expanded clones than CD4+. Partial responders at 0.1-3.0 mg/kg showed near-lowest clonal expansion.

Assay used: immunoSEQ multiplex PCR; TCRdb lists only in-frame clones, some missing. The sample has roughly 26,000 clones, 70% to 90% seen once; the top ten hold approximately 19%. CDR1 is SEHNR and CDR2 is FQNEAQ in the germline V gene (reference sequence). The CDR3 totals 16 residues. Trimming took 2 bases from V and 4 from J; bases not matched to a gene: 5. The TCR originated in an adult with an advanced solid tumor such as melanoma, head and neck, liver or kidney cancer. The rearrangement uses TRBV7-9 and TRBJ2-1; 10 bases fit TRBD1. The input for sequencing was CD4+ or CD8+ T cells sorted from blood, taken in a trial of the OX40 agonist ivuxolimab. CDR3 DNA: TGTGCCAGCAGCTTATGGGACAGGGGATCATACAATGAGCAGTTCTTC. The encoded protein is CASSLWDRGSYNEQFF.